The 22 T cell receptor beta chains below come from one sample, sequenced in a study of cytomegalovirus exposure and HLA in healthy donors. PCR used 60 Vbeta primers and 13 Jbeta primers. Profiling relied on immunoSEQ multiplex PCR, and the TCRdb table lists in-frame clones only, not all of them. The table includes 90,000 to 120,000 clones, around three quarters detected once. The sample comprised PBMCs. Receptors originate from a young man in good health and CMV-seronegative.

This chain joins TRBV9 and TRBJ2-1; the match to TRBD2 covers 13 bases. Germline-derived CDR1 and CDR2 are SGDLS and YYNGEE. Losses at the gene ends were 1 base for V and 2 bases for J; bases not matched to a gene: 0. CDR3 size: 16 residues. This CDR3 reads CASSVTSGGAYNEQFF. The CDR3 coding sequence is TGTGCCAGCAGCGTAACTAGCGGGGGGGCCTACAATGAGCAGTTCTTC.

The rearrangement uses TRBV14 and TRBJ2-3, with 10 bases that match TRBD1. With V trimmed by 4 bases and J by 3 bases, 7 bases remained unmatched. Germline-derived CDR1 and CDR2 are SGHDN and FVKESK. There are 16 residues in the CDR3. CDR3: CASSRRDRGLTDTQYF. The CDR3 bases are TGTGCCAGCAGCCGCCGGGACAGGGGTTTGACAGATACGCAGTATTTT. Together with reference TRBV14 and TRBJ2-3, the CDR3 gives the full variable domain: EAGVTQFPSHSVIEKGQTVTLRCDPISGHDNLYWYRRVMGKEIKFLLHFVKESKQDESGMPNNRFLAERTGGTYSTLKVQPAELEDSGVYFCASSRRDRGLTDTQYFGPGTRLTVL.

The rearrangement links TRBV5-4 to TRBJ2-1; 8 nucleotides line up with TRBD2. The CDR3 has 15 amino acids. Germline trimming cut 4 bases from V and 0 bases from J; bases unmatched to any gene: 3. Germline V gene data show CDR1 as SGHNT and CDR2 as YYREEE (reference sequence). The chain's CDR3 is CASSNGRDSYNEQFF. In DNA, the CDR3 is TGTGCCAGCAGCAACGGGAGGGACTCCTACAATGAGCAGTTCTTC.

The chain employs TRBV4-1 and TRBJ1-5; 8 bases map to TRBD1. With 4 bases clipped from V and 7 bases from J, the junction kept 6 bases outside the gene matches. The CDR3 sequence is 14 residues long. Germline-derived CDR1 and CDR2 are MGHRA and YSYEKL. CDR3 protein: CASSPRQGLQPQHF. DNA of the CDR3: TGCGCCAGCAGCCCAAGACAGGGGTTACAGCCCCAGCATTTT.

The gene calls are TRBV18 and TRBJ2-7, with 9 bases aligning to TRBD1. The CDR3 is 15 amino acids. With 3 bases clipped from V and 5 bases from J, the junction kept 8 bases outside the gene matches. The germline V gene encodes CDR1 KGHSH and CDR2 LQKENI. DNA for the CDR3: TGTGCCAGCTCACCTACTGGGACAGGGAAGAACGAGCAGTACTTC. Residues: CASSPTGTGKNEQYF.

This clone was detected a few times. The chain links TRBV19 to TRBJ2-4; D is ambiguous. CDR3 size: 15 residues. V lost 6 bases to trimming and J lost 2 bases, with 14 bases between them. Germline CDR1 LNHDA, CDR2 SQIVND (reference sequence). The CDR3 loop reads CASSPNPGSKNIQYF. The CDR3 DNA reads TGTGCCAGTAGCCCGAACCCGGGTTCCAAAAACATTCAGTACTTC.

The chain joins TRBV15 to TRBJ2-5; a possible D gene is TRBD2 (7 bases). Germline CDR1 LNHNV, CDR2 YYDKDF (reference sequence). This CDR3 is built from 14 residues. The V end lost 1 base, the J end lost 11 bases, and 17 bases lay between the germline ends. The CDR3, as DNA: TGTGCCACCAGCAGAGCGTGGGGGGGGACAAGTCAGTACTTC. This encodes CATSRAWGGTSQYF.

The gene calls are TRBV7-6 and TRBJ1-2; 10 bases fit TRBD1. The V segment lost 4 bases and the J segment 1 base; nucleotides outside the gene matches: 6. Germline values: CDR1 SGHVS, CDR2 FNYEAQ. CDR3 length: 16 residues. This CDR3 reads CASSSRQGAYNYGYTF. The CDR3, as DNA: TGTGCCAGCAGCTCCAGACAGGGGGCTTATAACTATGGCTACACCTTC.

The chain has TRBV5-1 and TRBJ2-3; 9 bases match TRBD1. Trimming removed 1 base from V and 5 bases from J; junction bases left unmatched: 5. Looked up from germline, CDR1 is SGHRS and CDR2 is YFSETQ. The CDR3 runs to 15 residues. The CDR3 bases are TGCGCCAGCAGCTTGACAGGGGGCGCGGGAGATACGCAGTATTTT. It codes for CASSLTGGAGDTQYF.

The rearrangement links TRBV11-1 to TRBJ2-5, with 7 bases aligning to TRBD2. Germline loops: CDR1 SGHAT, CDR2 FQDESV (reference sequence). Trimming took 5 bases from V and 5 from J; bases not matched to a gene: 8. This CDR3 has 14 residues. The DNA of the CDR3 is TGTGCCAGCAGCCCTAGCGGTACTCGGGAGACCCAGTACTTC. It is translated as CASSPSGTRETQYF.

The chain combines TRBV9 with TRBJ2-1, with 12 bases that match TRBD1. Germline V gene lookup returns CDR1 SGDLS and CDR2 YYNGEE. The CDR3 runs to 16 residues. After removal of 4 bases from V and 9 bases from J, the junction contained 11 bases not matched to a gene. The CDR3 DNA sequence: TGTGCCAGCAGCCCGATGGGGGGACAGGGGGCTAGTGAGCAGTTCTTC. This translates into CASSPMGGQGASEQFF. Filled out from reference TRBV9 and TRBJ2-1, the complete variable domain reads DSGVTQTPKHLITATGQRVTLRCSPRSGDLSVYWYQQSLDQGLQFLIQYYNGEERAKGNILERFSAQQFPDLHSELNLSSLELGDSALYFCASSPMGGQGASEQFFGPGTRLTVL.

The gene calls are TRBV29-1 and TRBJ2-1; 9 bases match TRBD2. Germline V gene data show CDR1 as SQVTM and CDR2 as ANQGSEA. The CDR3 length is 16 residues. V dropped 1 base and J dropped 6; count of bases not matched to a gene: 10. The CDR3 DNA follows: TGCAGCGTTGAAGGAAGGCGGGAGGGCCGAGTCAATGAGCAGTTCTTC. This gives the protein CSVEGRREGRVNEQFF.

This clone came up a few times. V is TRBV10-3 and J is TRBJ2-7; TRBD1 aligns across 9 bases. Germline-derived CDR1 and CDR2 are ENHRY and SYGVKD. Trimming at V came to 6 bases and at J to 4 bases, leaving 4 bases not matched to a gene. This CDR3 comprises 13 residues. CDR3 sequence: CAIRLTGGYEQYF. CDR3 DNA: TGTGCCATCAGACTGACAGGGGGATACGAGCAGTACTTC.

This chain joins TRBV27 and TRBJ2-7; possible D gene TRBD1, 5 bases. Germline V gives CDR1 MNHEY, CDR2 SMNVEV (reference sequence). Trimming cost V 2 bases and J 2 bases, with 13 bases left between them. The CDR3 has 15 amino acids. For the CDR3, the DNA is TGTGCCAGCAGTTTAAGGCAAGGGGCCCCCTACGAGCAGTACTTC. Protein sequence: CASSLRQGAPYEQYF.

The genes are TRBV9 and TRBJ1-3; 8 nucleotides align to TRBD1. V shed 0 bases and J 0 bases; nucleotides not matched to a gene: 8. The CDR3 loop spans 18 amino acids. In germline, CDR1 is SGDLS, CDR2 YYNGEE. CDR3 in amino acids: CASSVGTPGQVSGNTIYF. In DNA, the CDR3 is TGTGCCAGCAGCGTAGGGACCCCGGGACAGGTCTCTGGAAACACCATATATTTT.

The V and J genes are TRBV21-1 and TRBJ2-6; the table's D gene call, TRBD1, was not cross checked with the DNA. TRBV21-1 is a documented pseudogene. The CDR3 contains 13 residues. The CDR3 nucleotides read TGTGCCAGCAGGGACATCGGGGCCAACGTCCTGACTTTC. The encoded protein is CASRDIGANVLTF.

This clone has a handful of counts. A junction boundary mismatches the germline segment, possibly from a read error. The rearrangement links TRBV7-9 to TRBJ2-5, with 10 bases fitting TRBD2. CDR1 and CDR2 from the germline V gene are SEHNR and FQNEAQ (reference sequence). This CDR3 region has 15 residues. As DNA, the CDR3 is TGTTCCAGCAGTCGCCTAGCGGGAGTCGGCGAGACCCAGTACTTC. Protein: CSSSRLAGVGETQYF.

The chain recombines TRBV18 with TRBJ2-7; 11 positions match TRBD1. V was pared by 6 bases and J by 7 bases, with 11 bases of the junction left unmatched. Germline-derived CDR1 and CDR2 are KGHSH and LQKENI. The CDR3 spans 15 residues. The CDR3 reads CASSPQGQGVGEQYF. The CDR3 DNA sequence: TGTGCCAGCTCCCCCCAGGGACAGGGGGTGGGAGAGCAGTACTTC.

The chain uses TRBV9 and TRBJ2-1; 9 bases fit TRBD2. CDR1 and CDR2 from the germline V gene are SGDLS and YYNGEE. The CDR3 runs to 20 residues. The ends lost 4 bases at V and 1 base at J; junction bases unmatched: 18. CDR3 sequence reads: CASSPRDGVAGVPSYNEQFF. CDR3 nucleotide sequence: TGTGCCAGCAGCCCCCGCGACGGAGTAGCGGGAGTACCTTCCTACAATGAGCAGTTCTTC.

V is TRBV10-3 and J is TRBJ2-7; D gene ambiguous. This CDR3 has 12 amino acids. Trimming shortened V by 3 bases and J by 4 bases, and 7 bases separated the two germline ends. Germline loops: CDR1 ENHRY, CDR2 SYGVKD. The CDR3 is CAISDRLYEQYF. The DNA for the CDR3 is TGTGCCATCAGTGACAGACTTTACGAGCAGTACTTC.

The chain links TRBV5-1 to TRBJ2-5; 8 nucleotides match TRBD2. J was trimmed by 3 bases and V by 4 bases; bases with no gene match: 8. This CDR3 has 15 amino acids. Germline CDR1 SGHRS, CDR2 YFSETQ. The CDR3 nucleotides are TGCGCCAGCAGCCCAGGGAGTAGCGGGAAAGAGACCCAGTACTTC. Its translation: CASSPGSSGKETQYF.

Remarks on this clone: The junction and the germline gene differ at one end; a read error may be behind it. The V and J genes are TRBV5-4 and TRBJ2-5; 10 bases map to TRBD2. This CDR3 contains 14 residues. In germline, CDR1 is SGHNT, CDR2 YYREEE (reference sequence). The CDR3: CASSPGLAQEAQYF. CDR3 sequence (DNA): TGTGCCAGCAGCCCGGGACTAGCGCAAGAGGCCCAGTACTTC.